The 15 T cell receptor beta chains reported below all come from one sample, sequenced in a study of identical twins. From the 5' RACE reads, TCRdb called clonotypes with MiXCR, one entry per CDR3 protein. Of hundreds of thousands of distinct CDR3 sequences listed, under 10% were seen once; the top ten hold about 2%. These data also formed part of another study, on yellow fever vaccine responses in identical twins.

The sequenced sample consisted of memory (CD45RO+) T cells sorted from blood. These receptors originate from a woman between 18 and 29 years old in good health.

In nucleotides, the CDR3 is TGTGCCAGCAGCTTAGCAAGGTCGGGGAACATTCAGTACTTC. It encodes CASSLARSGNIQYF. The chain uses TRBV7-9 and TRBJ2-4; D is possibly TRBD2 (5 bases). Germline loops: CDR1 SEHNR, CDR2 FQNEAQ (reference sequence). V lost 0 bases to trimming and J lost 7 bases, with 10 bases between them. There are 14 residues in the CDR3.

In this sample, this clonotype turned up a few times. The V gene is TRBV29-1, the J gene TRBJ2-1; D uncertain. This CDR3 comprises 12 residues. Trimming shortened V by 7 bases and J by 3 bases, and 10 bases separated the two germline ends. From germline, CDR1 is SQVTM and CDR2 ANQGSEA. CDR3 sequence: CSALGHYNEQFF. The CDR3 DNA reads as TGCAGCGCCTTAGGCCACTACAATGAGCAGTTCTTC.

In this sample, this clonotype turned up a few times. The chain combines TRBV20-1 with TRBJ1-2; D is possibly TRBD1 (5 bases). Deletions cut 3 bases from V and 4 bases from J, with 9 bases between. The CDR3 sequence is 12 residues long. Germline V lookup: CDR1 DFQATT, CDR2 SNEGSKA (reference sequence). The CDR3 DNA reads as TGCAGTGCTAGGGGGCTAAGCTATGGCTACACCTTC. Its translation is CSARGLSYGYTF.

This clonotype was observed a few times. The rearrangement uses TRBV5-6 and TRBJ2-1, with D uncertain. The CDR3 is 15 residues long. Trimming took off 0 bases at V and 3 bases at J, with 10 bases between the two ends. In germline, CDR1 is SGHDT, CDR2 YYEEEE. CDR3 sequence (DNA): TGTGCCAGCAGCTTGGGGCAGGTTTTCTACAATGAGCAGTTCTTC. Its protein is CASSLGQVFYNEQFF.

This clonotype was recorded a few times. The rearrangement links TRBV11-2 to TRBJ2-3, with D possibly being TRBD2 (7 bases). CDR3 length: 14 residues. Germline values: CDR1 SGHAT, CDR2 FQNNGV. V was shortened by 6 bases and J by 5 bases, with 15 bases between the two germline ends. CDR3 sequence (DNA): TGTGCCAGCAGGTCCGGGGGGCCGGTAGATACGCAGTATTTT. Encoded protein: CASRSGGPVDTQYF.

The V gene is TRBV29-1, the J gene TRBJ2-7; 7 nucleotides align to TRBD1. The germline gives CDR1 SQVTM, CDR2 ANQGSEA. With V trimmed by 4 bases and J by 5 bases, 5 bases remained unmatched. This CDR3 spans 12 amino acids. DNA for the CDR3: TGCAGCGTTGGGGACAGCATCCACGAGCAGTACTTC. Protein: CSVGDSIHEQYF.

This clonotype showed up just a few times. This chain joins TRBV2 and TRBJ1-5, with unresolved D. This CDR3 comprises 13 residues. Germline V CDR1 and CDR2: SNHLY, FYNNEI. The germline V and J ends were trimmed by 11 bases and 4 bases, with 15 bases remaining between them. This CDR3 reads CAGAGRINQPQHF. In DNA, the CDR3 is TGTGCCGGAGCTGGACGGATTAATCAGCCCCAGCATTTT.

This chain joins TRBV20-1 and TRBJ2-5; D remains ambiguous. The V end was cut by 4 bases, the J end by 5 bases, with 8 bases between. The germline V gene encodes CDR1 DFQATT and CDR2 SNEGSKA (reference sequence). The CDR3 runs to 11 residues. In DNA form, the CDR3 reads TGCAGTGCTAAACCTACCGAGACCCAGTACTTC. It codes for CSAKPTETQYF.

This chain joins TRBV5-4 and TRBJ2-5; 11 positions match TRBD2. The CDR3 spans 15 residues. The trim removed 6 bases at V and 2 bases at J, leaving 6 bases unmatched. The germline V gene encodes CDR1 SGHNT and CDR2 YYREEE (reference sequence). The CDR3 sequence: CASMATSGTQETQYF. CDR3 nucleotides: TGTGCCAGCATGGCGACTAGCGGGACTCAAGAGACCCAGTACTTC.

In its sample, this clonotype was seen many times. V usage is TRBV20-1 and J usage is TRBJ1-2; the D is unclear. This CDR3 has 13 residues. Germline V gene sequence: CDR1 DFQATT, CDR2 SNEGSKA (reference sequence). The V and J ends lost 6 bases and 7 bases respectively, with 18 bases between them. CDR3 sequence: CSARRREAGGYTF. The CDR3 DNA reads as TGCAGTGCAAGGAGGAGGGAGGCGGGTGGCTACACCTTC.

This rearrangement joins TRBV6-2 or TRBV6-3 to TRBJ2-1; 11 bases are shared with TRBD2. The CDR3 is 16 residues long. Per the germline V gene, CDR1 is MNHEY and CDR2 is SVGEGT. Trimming cost V 2 bases and J 2 bases; bases outside gene matches: 2. CDR3 nucleotide sequence: TGTGCCAGCAGTTACACTAGCGGGAGCCCCTACAATGAGCAGTTCTTC. Translated, it gives CASSYTSGSPYNEQFF.

This clonotype was found a few times. The chain couples TRBV11-3 to TRBJ2-5, with 8 positions matching TRBD1. The length of the CDR3 is 15 residues. Germline V gene sequence: CDR1 SGHNT, CDR2 YENEEA. After removal of 8 bases from V and 2 bases from J, the junction contained 10 bases not matched to a gene. CDR3 sequence: CASPRDRSNQETQYF. The CDR3 region has the DNA TGTGCCAGCCCTCGGGACAGGTCTAATCAAGAGACCCAGTACTTC.

This clonotype was picked up many times. The rearrangement joins TRBV29-1 to TRBJ1-1; 7 bases line up with TRBD1. V was pared by 7 bases and J by 3 bases, with 2 bases of the junction left unmatched. CDR1 is SQVTM, CDR2 ANQGSEA, per germline. This CDR3 contains 11 residues. The CDR3 nucleotides are TGCAGCGCCGGGACAGACACTGAAGCTTTCTTT. Protein sequence: CSAGTDTEAFF.

This clonotype was counted many times. The chain has TRBV7-3 and TRBJ2-1; possibly TRBD2 for D (5 bases). The CDR3 runs to 13 residues. Trimming left V 3 bases short and J 4 bases short, with 7 bases between. Germline V gene sequence: CDR1 SGHTA, CDR2 FQGTGA. The CDR3 DNA sequence: TGTGCCAGCAGCTTGGACTTTTACAATGAGCAGTTCTTC. The encoded protein is CASSLDFYNEQFF.

This clonotype was seen a few times. V and J are TRBV10-3 and TRBJ2-5; D possibly corresponds to TRBD2 (6 bases). Germline CDR1 is ENHRY and CDR2 is SYGVKD. V lost 3 bases, J lost 5 bases, and 16 bases lay in between. CDR3 length: 15 amino acids. The CDR3 is CAISDTSAAGETQYF. The DNA for the CDR3 is TGTGCCATCAGTGACACGAGCGCGGCGGGGGAGACCCAGTACTTC.